This T cell receptor (beta chain) is drawn from a study of blood T cells in healthy people across ages. The study's findings and limits: Age showed a roughly linear inverse relationship with TCR beta diversity per million T cells. Unsorted PBMCs ruled out conclusive naive versus antigen-experienced comparison. A strong correlation was seen between TCR beta diversity and naive T cell percentage.

With a J-beta primer mix and a sample-barcoded 5' primer, a second PCR ran about 7 to 12 cycles. Unique molecular identifiers of 12 random nucleotides labeled each cDNA. TCRdb reprocessed the 5' RACE reads via MiXCR and lists one record per CDR3 protein. The sample contains some 900,000 distinct CDR3 sequences, roughly 50% of which appear only once. V dropped 1 base and J dropped 2 bases, with 11 bases sitting between them. This CDR3 comprises 15 residues. Germline V gene data show CDR1 as KGHDR and CDR2 as SFDVKD. This clonotype was recorded a few times. What it binds is not known. The origin of this receptor is a man younger than 45 in good health. J is TRBJ2-7 and V is TRBV24-1; perhaps D is TRBD1 or TRBD2 (5 bases each). The specimen sequenced was blood. The CDR3 protein is CATSDLVQGAYEQYF. CDR3 DNA sequence: TGTGCCACCAGTGATTTAGTCCAGGGAGCCTACGAGCAGTACTTC.